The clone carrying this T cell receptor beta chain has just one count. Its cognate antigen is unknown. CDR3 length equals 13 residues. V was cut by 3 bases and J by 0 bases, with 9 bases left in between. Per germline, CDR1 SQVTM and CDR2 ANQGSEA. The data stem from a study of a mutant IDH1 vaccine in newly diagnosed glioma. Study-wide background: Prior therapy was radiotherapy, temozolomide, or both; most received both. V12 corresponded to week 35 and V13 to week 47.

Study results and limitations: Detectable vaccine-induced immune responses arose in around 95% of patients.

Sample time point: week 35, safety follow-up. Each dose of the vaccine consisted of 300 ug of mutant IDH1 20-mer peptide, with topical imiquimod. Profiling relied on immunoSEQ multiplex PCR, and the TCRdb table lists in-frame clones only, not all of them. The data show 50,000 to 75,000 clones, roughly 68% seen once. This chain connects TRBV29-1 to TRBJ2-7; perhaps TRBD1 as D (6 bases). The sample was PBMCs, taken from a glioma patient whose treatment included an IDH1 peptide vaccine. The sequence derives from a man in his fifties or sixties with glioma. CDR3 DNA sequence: TGCAGCGTTGAGAAGGGGGACTCCTACGAGCAGTACTTC. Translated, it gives CSVEKGDSYEQYF.